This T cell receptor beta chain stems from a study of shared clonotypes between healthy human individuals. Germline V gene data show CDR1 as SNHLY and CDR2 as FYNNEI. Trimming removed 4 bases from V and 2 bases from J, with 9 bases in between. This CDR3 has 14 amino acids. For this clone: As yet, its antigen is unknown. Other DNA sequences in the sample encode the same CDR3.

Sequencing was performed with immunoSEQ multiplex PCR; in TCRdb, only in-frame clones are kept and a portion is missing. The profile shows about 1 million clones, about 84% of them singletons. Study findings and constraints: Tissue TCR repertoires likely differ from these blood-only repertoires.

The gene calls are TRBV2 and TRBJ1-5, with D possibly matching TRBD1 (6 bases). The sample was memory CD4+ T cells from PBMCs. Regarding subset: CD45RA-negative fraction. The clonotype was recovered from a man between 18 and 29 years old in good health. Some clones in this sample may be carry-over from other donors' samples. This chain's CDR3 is CASSAGDGNQPQHF. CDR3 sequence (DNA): TGTGCCAGCAGTGCAGGGGACGGCAATCAGCCCCAGCATTTT.